These T cell receptor beta chains were read from a single sample in a study of tumor and adjacent non-tumor tissue in lung cancer. Using its own MiXCR run on the multiplex PCR reads, TCRdb lists one record per CDR3 protein. Found here are 76,000 or so distinct CDR3 sequences, roughly 75% of them singletons; the top ten hold roughly 12%. The specimen sequenced was lung tumor tissue. These receptors all stem from a woman aged 70-85 years with non-small cell lung cancer. Both conserved end residues are part of each CDR3. The D gene is left open where the match is weak. Size tells how often a clone was seen (once, few, many) or the class of an expanded clone, and some rows leave it out.

j_gene: TRBJ1-1
abundance: once
v_gene: TRBV6-5
d_gene: .
CDR3nt: TGTGCCAGCAATTACTCGGTCAGGATTCACACTGAGGCTTTCTTT
CDR3aa: CASNYSVRIHTEAFF

j_gene: TRBJ2-7
abundance: .
v_gene: TRBV12-3/TRBV12-4
d_gene: .
CDR3nt: TGTGCCATCAGCAGAGACAGAGGCGAGCAGTACTTC
CDR3aa: CAISRDRGEQYF

j_gene: TRBJ2-1
abundance: .
v_gene: TRBV11-1
d_gene: .
CDR3nt: TGTGCCAGCACCTTACTAGGAACCACGCCACGATTC
CDR3aa: CASTLLGTTPRF

j_gene: TRBJ2-3
abundance: .
v_gene: TRBV6-2/TRBV6-3
d_gene: .
CDR3nt: TGTACCAGCAGCCGAGACAGCACAGATATGCAGTATTTT
CDR3aa: CTSSRDSTDMQYF

j_gene: TRBJ2-5
abundance: .
v_gene: TRBV4-1
d_gene: .
CDR3nt: TGCGCCAGCAGTCAGGGTCCGGACCGCGGGGAGACCCACTACTTC
CDR3aa: CASSQGPDRGETHYF

j_gene: TRBJ2-7
abundance: many
v_gene: TRBV28
d_gene: .
CDR3nt: TGTGCCAGCAGTTTCCCCCGGGGCACCAGCTCCTACGAGCAGTACTTC
CDR3aa: CASSFPRGTSSYEQYF

j_gene: TRBJ2-6
abundance: .
v_gene: TRBV12-3/TRBV12-4
d_gene: .
CDR3nt: TGTACCAACAAACGTGAGGCCAACGTCCTGACTTTC
CDR3aa: CTNKREANVLTF

j_gene: TRBJ2-1
abundance: .
v_gene: TRBV4-2
d_gene: TRBD2
CDR3nt: TGTGCCAGCGGCCCAGAGGCGGGACTAGCGTCTCACAATGAGCAGTTCTTC
CDR3aa: CASGPEAGLASHNEQFF

j_gene: TRBJ2-3
abundance: once
v_gene: TRBV4-1
d_gene: .
CDR3nt: TGCGCCAGCAGCCATCACCACCGCTTCACAGATACGCAGTATTTC
CDR3aa: CASSHHHRFTDTQYF

j_gene: TRBJ2-3
abundance: .
v_gene: TRBV29-1
d_gene: TRBD2
CDR3nt: TGCAGCGTCTATTCCGGGACTAGCGGGAACGGTGACGGTTTTAATAGGCAGTATTTT
CDR3aa: CSVYSGTSGNGDGFNRQYF

j_gene: TRBJ2-1
abundance: .
v_gene: TRBV11-3
d_gene: TRBD2
CDR3nt: TGTGCCAGCATCTCCCTAAGCGGGGTCAGCGACAATGAGCAGTTCTTC
CDR3aa: CASISLSGVSDNEQFF

j_gene: TRBJ2-7
abundance: .
v_gene: TRBV29-1
d_gene: .
CDR3nt: TGCAGCGTTGAGCCGGGACTGGCGGGAAGGTACGAGGAGTACTTC
CDR3aa: CSVEPGLAGRYEEYF

j_gene: TRBJ2-1
abundance: .
v_gene: TRBV5-1
d_gene: TRBD2
CDR3nt: TGCGCCAGCAGCTTGGAGACTAGCGGTTGGGGTTACAATGAGCAGTTCTTC
CDR3aa: CASSLETSGWGYNEQFF

j_gene: TRBJ2-2
abundance: .
v_gene: TRBV29-1
d_gene: .
CDR3nt: TGCAGCGTTGGTGTGTTGTACAGCGGGGAGCTGTTTTTT
CDR3aa: CSVGVLYSGELFF

j_gene: TRBJ2-5
abundance: .
v_gene: TRBV11-3
d_gene: TRBD2
CDR3nt: TGTGTCTGCAGCCCTAGCGGTCTGGAGACCCAGTACTTC
CDR3aa: CVCSPSGLETQYF